These T cell receptor beta chains were read from a single sample in a study of shared clonotypes between healthy human individuals. Profiled with immunoSEQ multiplex PCR; TCRdb holds only in-frame clones, not every one. The table records more than 2,000,000 clones, approximately 95% of them present only once. The sequencing sample was made of naive CD4+ T cells from PBMCs. The receptor set was obtained from a man aged 18 to 30 in good health. Some clones in this sample may be carry-over from other donors' samples. Both conserved end residues are part of each CDR3. Each record gives: V gene, clone size, D gene, J gene, CDR3 protein, CDR3 DNA. The D gene is left open where the match is weak. Clone size, where shown, is once, few, many, or a class for clones that have expanded.

V gene: TRBV28; clone size: .; D gene: .; J gene: TRBJ2-7; CDR3 protein: CASRRGPSYEQYF; CDR3 DNA: TGTGCCAGCAGGAGGGGACCCTCTTACGAGCAGTACTTC
V gene: TRBV9; clone size: .; D gene: TRBD2; J gene: TRBJ2-7; CDR3 protein: CASSPTSGRAHYEQYF; CDR3 DNA: TGTGCCAGCAGCCCGACTAGCGGGAGGGCCCACTACGAGCAGTACTTC
V gene: TRBV29-1; clone size: .; D gene: .; J gene: TRBJ1-2; CDR3 protein: CSVERNRGYGYTF; CDR3 DNA: TGCAGCGTTGAGCGAAACAGAGGATATGGCTACACCTTC
V gene: TRBV28; clone size: .; D gene: TRBD1; J gene: TRBJ1-1; CDR3 protein: CASRGGQYSTEAFF; CDR3 DNA: TGTGCCAGCAGGGGGGGACAGTATAGCACTGAAGCTTTCTTT
V gene: TRBV2; clone size: .; D gene: TRBD1; J gene: TRBJ2-7; CDR3 protein: CASRPDRVIYEQYF; CDR3 DNA: TGTGCCAGCAGGCCCGACAGGGTTATCTACGAGCAGTACTTC
V gene: TRBV14; clone size: .; D gene: TRBD1; J gene: TRBJ2-7; CDR3 protein: CASSKDRAGEQYF; CDR3 DNA: TGTGCCAGCAGCAAGGACAGGGCAGGCGAGCAGTACTTC
V gene: TRBV6-5; clone size: .; D gene: .; J gene: TRBJ2-5; CDR3 protein: CASSSQPGETQYF; CDR3 DNA: TGTGCCAGCAGTTCCCAGCCCGGGGAGACCCAGTACTTC
V gene: TRBV15; clone size: once; D gene: .; J gene: TRBJ1-2; CDR3 protein: CATSRDSNSRYGYTF; CDR3 DNA: TGTGCCACCAGCAGAGATTCGAACAGCCGATATGGCTACACCTTC
V gene: TRBV2; clone size: once; D gene: .; J gene: TRBJ2-3; CDR3 protein: CASSVVHTDTQYF; CDR3 DNA: TGTGCCAGCAGTGTTGTCCACACAGATACGCAGTATTTT
V gene: TRBV10-3; clone size: .; D gene: .; J gene: TRBJ2-7; CDR3 protein: CAISARSSYEQYF; CDR3 DNA: TGTGCCATCAGTGCAAGGAGCTCCTACGAGCAGTACTTC
V gene: TRBV5-1; clone size: .; D gene: TRBD1; J gene: TRBJ1-2; CDR3 protein: CASSLGDRASYGYTF; CDR3 DNA: TGCGCCAGCAGCTTGGGGGACAGGGCCTCTTATGGCTACACCTTC
V gene: TRBV7-8; clone size: once; D gene: .; J gene: TRBJ1-3; CDR3 protein: CASSPMGHNTIYF; CDR3 DNA: TGTGCCAGCAGCCCGATGGGCCACAACACCATATATTTT
V gene: TRBV5-1; clone size: .; D gene: .; J gene: TRBJ2-5; CDR3 protein: CASRKGAGETQYF; CDR3 DNA: TGCGCCAGCAGGAAAGGGGCTGGGGAGACCCAGTACTTC
V gene: TRBV19; clone size: .; D gene: .; J gene: TRBJ1-1; CDR3 protein: CASSRYREMAEAFF; CDR3 DNA: TGTGCCAGTAGTAGGTACCGAGAGATGGCTGAAGCTTTCTTT
V gene: TRBV7-3; clone size: .; D gene: .; J gene: TRBJ1-1; CDR3 protein: CASSLNGARQAFF; CDR3 DNA: TGTGCCAGCAGCCTAAATGGGGCTCGGCAAGCTTTCTTT
V gene: TRBV7-2; clone size: .; D gene: .; J gene: TRBJ2-5; CDR3 protein: CASSTGGAGAAQYF; CDR3 DNA: TGTGCCAGCAGCACGGGGGGCGCGGGGGCGGCCCAGTACTTC
V gene: TRBV6-5; clone size: .; D gene: .; J gene: TRBJ2-2; CDR3 protein: CASRPTGFELFF; CDR3 DNA: TGTGCCAGCAGGCCTACAGGGTTCGAGCTGTTTTTT
V gene: TRBV5-1; clone size: .; D gene: .; J gene: TRBJ2-6; CDR3 protein: CASSLDPGWSSGANVLTF; CDR3 DNA: TGCGCCAGCAGCTTGGATCCAGGTTGGAGCTCTGGGGCCAACGTCCTGACTTTC
V gene: TRBV4-1; clone size: .; D gene: .; J gene: TRBJ1-4; CDR3 protein: CASSQAYEKLFF; CDR3 DNA: TGCGCCAGCAGCCAAGCATACGAAAAACTGTTTTTT
V gene: TRBV7-3; clone size: .; D gene: .; J gene: TRBJ2-3; CDR3 protein: CASSFGVSTDTQYF; CDR3 DNA: TGTGCCAGCAGCTTTGGGGTTAGCACAGATACGCAGTATTTT
V gene: TRBV2; clone size: .; D gene: .; J gene: TRBJ1-1; CDR3 protein: CASSEQGFRAFF; CDR3 DNA: TGTGCCAGCAGTGAACAGGGTTTCCGAGCTTTCTTT
V gene: TRBV6-6; clone size: .; D gene: .; J gene: TRBJ2-5; CDR3 protein: CASSRQETQYF; CDR3 DNA: TGTGCCAGCAGCCGTCAAGAGACCCAGTACTTC
V gene: TRBV29-1; clone size: .; D gene: .; J gene: TRBJ1-4; CDR3 protein: CSVARANEKLFF; CDR3 DNA: TGCAGCGTGGCGAGGGCTAATGAAAAACTGTTTTTT
V gene: TRBV28; clone size: .; D gene: .; J gene: TRBJ2-3; CDR3 protein: CASSSSGLLADTQYF; CDR3 DNA: TGTGCCAGCAGTTCCTCGGGACTTTTGGCAGATACGCAGTATTTT
V gene: TRBV6-6; clone size: .; D gene: .; J gene: TRBJ2-3; CDR3 protein: CASSSRTSTDTQYF; CDR3 DNA: TGTGCCAGCAGTTCCCGGACTAGCACAGATACGCAGTATTTT
V gene: TRBV28; clone size: .; D gene: .; J gene: TRBJ2-4; CDR3 protein: CASSLPSNGDIQYF; CDR3 DNA: TGTGCCAGCAGTTTACCCTCCAATGGAGACATTCAGTACTTC
V gene: TRBV2; clone size: .; D gene: .; J gene: TRBJ2-7; CDR3 protein: CASGSSRSSYEQYF; CDR3 DNA: TGTGCCAGCGGCTCTAGCCGGAGCTCCTACGAGCAGTACTTC
V gene: TRBV5-6; clone size: .; D gene: .; J gene: TRBJ2-7; CDR3 protein: CASSRPGLQGYEQYF; CDR3 DNA: TGTGCCAGCAGCCGGCCGGGACTCCAAGGCTACGAGCAGTACTTC
V gene: TRBV29-1; clone size: few; D gene: .; J gene: TRBJ1-1; CDR3 protein: CSVERGTNTEAFF; CDR3 DNA: TGCAGCGTTGAAAGGGGCACGAACACTGAAGCTTTCTTT
V gene: TRBV5-6; clone size: .; D gene: .; J gene: TRBJ2-2; CDR3 protein: CASSRATGELFF; CDR3 DNA: TGTGCCAGCAGCAGAGCAACCGGGGAGCTGTTTTTT
V gene: TRBV10-3; clone size: few; D gene: .; J gene: TRBJ1-5; CDR3 protein: CAIRQGFQANQPQHF; CDR3 DNA: TGTGCCATCAGGCAGGGATTTCAGGCAAATCAGCCCCAGCATTTT